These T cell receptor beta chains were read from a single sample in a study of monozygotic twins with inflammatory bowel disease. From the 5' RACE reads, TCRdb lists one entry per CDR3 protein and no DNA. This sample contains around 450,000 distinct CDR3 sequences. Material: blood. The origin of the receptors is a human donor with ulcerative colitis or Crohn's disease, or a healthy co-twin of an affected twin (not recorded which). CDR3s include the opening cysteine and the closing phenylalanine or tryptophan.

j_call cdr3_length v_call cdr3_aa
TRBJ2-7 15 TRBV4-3 CASSQDTGELYEQYF
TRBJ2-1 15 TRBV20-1 CSATTLAGGINEQFF
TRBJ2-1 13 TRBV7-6 CASNIGVGNEQFF
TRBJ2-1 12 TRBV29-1 CSVGLADNEQFF
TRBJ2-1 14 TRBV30 CAWSPRLLSNEQFF
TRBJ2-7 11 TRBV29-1 CSGGDGETQYF
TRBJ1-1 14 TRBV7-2 CASSIRTGPAEAFF
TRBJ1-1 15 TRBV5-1 CASSLEKGVGTEAFF
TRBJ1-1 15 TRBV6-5 CASSSAGAENTEAFF
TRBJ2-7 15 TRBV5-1 CASSTGTATTDEQYF
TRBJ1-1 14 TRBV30 CAWSEKTANTEAFF
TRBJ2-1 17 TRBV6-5 CASSYSAPSRDYNEQFF
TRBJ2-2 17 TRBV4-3 CASSQEFPGAFTGELFF
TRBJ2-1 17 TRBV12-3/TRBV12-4 CASSFSASLRAGNEQFF
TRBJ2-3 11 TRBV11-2 CASTQKDTQYF
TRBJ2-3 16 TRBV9 CASSVATGGQRDTQYF
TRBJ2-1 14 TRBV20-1 CSAQTSGAYNEQFF
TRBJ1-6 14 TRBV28 CASSLSGFNSPLHF
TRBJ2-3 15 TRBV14 CASSQQGTSTDTQYF
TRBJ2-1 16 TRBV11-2 CASSLRLAGRGNEQFF
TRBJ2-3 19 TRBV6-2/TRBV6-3 CASSPSPMDYPASTDTQYF
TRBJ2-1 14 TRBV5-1 CASSVGYRNNEQFF
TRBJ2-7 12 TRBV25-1 CASSDGEDEQYF
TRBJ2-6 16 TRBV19 CASPQGENSGANVLTF
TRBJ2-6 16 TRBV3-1 CASSQGGRSGANVLTF
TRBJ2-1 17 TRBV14 CASSQETPPISYNEQFF
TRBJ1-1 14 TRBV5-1 CASSRTGGGTEAFF
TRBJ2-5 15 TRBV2 CASSELIGFQETQYF
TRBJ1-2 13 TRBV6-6 CASSLSRAYGYTF
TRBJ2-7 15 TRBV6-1 CASSFGERATGEQYF
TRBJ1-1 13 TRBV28 CASRLQQVTEAFF
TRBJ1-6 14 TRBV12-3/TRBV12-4 CASSGQRMGTPLHF
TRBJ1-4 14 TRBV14 CASSHLDQREKLFF
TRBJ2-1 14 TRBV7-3 CASSLDGSSNEQFF
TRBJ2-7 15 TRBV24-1 CATSDPTSGAYEQYF
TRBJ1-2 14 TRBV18 CASSPGTGNYGYTF
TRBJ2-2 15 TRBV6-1 CASNRLAGDTGELFF
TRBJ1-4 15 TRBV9 CASSVGVADGEKLFF
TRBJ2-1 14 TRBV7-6 CASSGRGAYNEQFF
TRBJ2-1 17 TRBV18 CASSPPVGQGSYNEQFF
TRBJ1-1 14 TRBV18 CASSPPTGNFVAFF
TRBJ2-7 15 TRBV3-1 CASSQTGTSLHEQYF
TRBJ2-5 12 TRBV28 CASCTGKETQYF
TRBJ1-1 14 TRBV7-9 CASSPLGEETEAFF
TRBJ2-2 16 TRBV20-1 CSARDPSGAANRELFF
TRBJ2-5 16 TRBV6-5 CASSTPPGLIDETQYF
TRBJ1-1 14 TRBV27 CASRAGGKVAEAFF
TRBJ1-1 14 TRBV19 CASQDRGRKPEAFF
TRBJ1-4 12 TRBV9 CASSVAGEKLFF
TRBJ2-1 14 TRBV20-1 CSAGTSGGRNEQFF
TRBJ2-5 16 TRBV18 CASSPQIRGGEETQYF
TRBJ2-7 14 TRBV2 CASNLFPGSYEQYF
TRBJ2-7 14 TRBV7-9 CASSSRLSPYEQYF
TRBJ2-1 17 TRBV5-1 CASSFSSGDSSYNEQFF
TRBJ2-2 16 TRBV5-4 CASSSSSGPGTGELFF
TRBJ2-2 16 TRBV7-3 CASSFSGRAEAGELFF
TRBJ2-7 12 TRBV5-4 CASSQSQGEQYF
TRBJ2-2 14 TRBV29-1 CSVKSGSNTGELFF
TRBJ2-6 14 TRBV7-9 CASSLLGGANVLTF